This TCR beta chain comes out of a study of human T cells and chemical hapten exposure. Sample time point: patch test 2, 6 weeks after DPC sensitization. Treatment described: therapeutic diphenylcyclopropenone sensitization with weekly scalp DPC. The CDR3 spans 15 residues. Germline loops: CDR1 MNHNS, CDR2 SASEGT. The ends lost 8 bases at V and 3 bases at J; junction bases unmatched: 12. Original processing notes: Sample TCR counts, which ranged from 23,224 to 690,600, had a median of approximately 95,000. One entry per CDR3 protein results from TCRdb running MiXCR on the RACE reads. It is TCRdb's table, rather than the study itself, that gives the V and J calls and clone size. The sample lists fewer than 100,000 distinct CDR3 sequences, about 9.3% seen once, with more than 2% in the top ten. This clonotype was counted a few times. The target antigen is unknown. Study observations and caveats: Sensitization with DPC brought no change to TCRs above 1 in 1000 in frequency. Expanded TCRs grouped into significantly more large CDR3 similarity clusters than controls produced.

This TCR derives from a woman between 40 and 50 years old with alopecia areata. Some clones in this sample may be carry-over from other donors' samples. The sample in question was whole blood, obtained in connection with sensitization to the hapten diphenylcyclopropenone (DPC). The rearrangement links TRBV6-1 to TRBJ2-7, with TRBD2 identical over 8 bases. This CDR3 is CASWDILAGSYEQYF. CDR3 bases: TGTGCCAGCTGGGATATTTTAGCGGGAAGCTACGAGCAGTACTTC.